This T cell receptor (beta chain) was retrieved from a study of shared clonotypes between healthy human individuals. The CDR3 runs 12 residues. V was clipped by 6 bases and J by 15 bases; unmatched bases: 9. Per the germline V gene, CDR1 is MGHDK and CDR2 is SYGVNS. Study-wide points: The naive CD4 repertoires of a few donors were compared, and roughly 5.1% of clonotypes were shared.

Naive CD8 isolation took CD45RO-negative cells positively selected for CCR7 and excluded terminally differentiated effector memory CD45RA+ cells. Generated by immunoSEQ multiplex PCR, the TCRdb table keeps only in-frame clones and is missing some. The table lists roughly 2,000,000 clones, about 95% of them singletons, with roughly 1% in the top ten. Concerning this clone: Its antigen is undetermined.

The sequence was collected from a man aged 18-30 years in good health. The chain joins TRBV25-1 to TRBJ2-4; 9 nucleotides agree with TRBD1. What was sequenced was naive CD8+ T cells sorted from blood. CDR3 sequence (DNA): TGTGCCAGCAGAGCACAGGGGGCGAATTGGTACTTC. It specifies CASRAQGANWYF.